One and the same sample provided the 3 T cell receptor beta chains below, sequenced in a study of blood T cell repertoires in COVID-19. Clones were read by immunoSEQ multiplex PCR, and TCRdb kept only the in-frame ones, dropping some. The repertoire holds 80,000 to 95,000 clones, 86% seen once, with over 20% in the top ten. The sequencing input was peripheral blood. The source is a woman aged 80 or over in a cohort sampled during active or convalescent COVID-19.

The chain links TRBV19 to TRBJ2-2; D is possibly TRBD1 (6 bases). The CDR3 consists of 15 residues. Germline V lookup: CDR1 LNHDA, CDR2 SQIVND (reference sequence). V dropped 3 bases and J dropped 0 bases, with 8 bases sitting between them. CDR3 residues: CASSIDRPNTGELFF. In DNA, the CDR3 is TGTGCCAGTAGTATCGACAGGCCGAACACCGGGGAGCTGTTTTTT.

DNA for the CDR3: TGCAGTGCTAGGTCTAGTGGGGAGCAGTACTTC. Translation gives CSARSSGEQYF. The J gene is TRBJ2-7, the V gene TRBV20-1; no firm D call. The CDR3 is made up of 11 amino acids. V lost 3 bases to trimming and J lost 7 bases, with 10 bases between them. CDR1 and CDR2 from the germline V gene are DFQATT and SNEGSKA (reference sequence).

The chain has TRBV9 and TRBJ2-5, with TRBD2 identical over 8 bases. Trimming cost V 4 bases and J 1 base; bases outside gene matches: 6. CDR3 length: 15 amino acids. Germline V CDR1 and CDR2: SGDLS, YYNGEE. CDR3 sequence reads: CASSRSGTSQETQYF. CDR3 bases: TGTGCCAGCAGCCGTAGTGGGACTAGCCAAGAGACCCAGTACTTC.